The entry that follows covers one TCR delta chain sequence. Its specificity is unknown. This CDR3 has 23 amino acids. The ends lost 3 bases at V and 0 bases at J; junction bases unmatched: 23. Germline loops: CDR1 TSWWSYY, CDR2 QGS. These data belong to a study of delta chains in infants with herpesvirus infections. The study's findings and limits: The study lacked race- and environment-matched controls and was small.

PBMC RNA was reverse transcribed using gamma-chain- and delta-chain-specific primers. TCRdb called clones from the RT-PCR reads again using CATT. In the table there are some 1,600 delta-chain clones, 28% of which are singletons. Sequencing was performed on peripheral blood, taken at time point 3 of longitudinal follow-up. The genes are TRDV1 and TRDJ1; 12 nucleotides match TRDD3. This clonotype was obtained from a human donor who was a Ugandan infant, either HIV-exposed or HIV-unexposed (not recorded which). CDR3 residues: CALGERPEAPSYWGILHTDKLIF. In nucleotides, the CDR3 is TGTGCTCTTGGGGAGAGGCCGGAGGCCCCATCGTACTGGGGGATACTCCACACCGATAAACTCATCTTT.